This passage covers 31 T cell receptor beta chains from one sample sequenced in a study of shared clonotypes between healthy human individuals. Method: immunoSEQ multiplex PCR; TCRdb's copy keeps in-frame clones and lacks some. The sample holds some 1,900,000 clones, less than 95% seen once. CD45RO-negative cells were positively selected for CCR7, leaving out terminally differentiated effector memory CD45RA+ cells. The specimen sequenced was naive CD8+ T cells sorted from blood. The receptor set was obtained from a man aged 18 to 30 in good health.

This chain connects TRBV7-9 to TRBJ2-3; 10 nucleotides line up with TRBD2. This CDR3 is built from 18 residues. The V and J ends lost 4 bases and 2 bases, in that order; junction bases with no gene match: 12. Germline lookup yields CDR1 SEHNR and CDR2 FQNEAQ (reference sequence). CDR3 protein: CASSSPEPSGGTTDTQYF. The CDR3 coding sequence is TGTGCCAGCAGCTCCCCCGAACCTAGCGGGGGAACCACAGATACGCAGTATTTT.

The chain combines TRBV10-3 with TRBJ2-7; D perhaps matches TRBD2 (5 bases). CDR3 size: 13 residues. Trimming shortened V by 3 bases and J by 2 bases, and 8 bases separated the two germline ends. CDR1 is ENHRY and CDR2 is SYGVKD in the germline V gene. The CDR3 DNA reads as TGTGCCATCAGTGACCTAGCCGCCTACGAGCAGTACTTC. Encoded protein: CAISDLAAYEQYF.

V and J are TRBV7-9 and TRBJ1-2; D gene uncertain. CDR3 size: 15 residues. Germline assignment: CDR1 SEHNR and CDR2 FQNEAQ (reference sequence). Deletions cut 4 bases from V and 0 bases from J, with 12 bases between. Written as DNA, the CDR3 is TGTGCCAGCAGCTACTCCACGGGGTCTAACTATGGCTACACCTTC. Protein: CASSYSTGSNYGYTF. The variable domain in full, completed from reference TRBV7-9 and TRBJ1-2, reads DTGVSQNPRHKITKRGQNVTFRCDPISEHNRLYWYRQTLGQGPEFLTYFQNEAQLEKSRLLSDRFSAERPKGSFSTLEIQRTEQGDSAMYLCASSYSTGSNYGYTFGSGTRLTVV.

This clone has only one observation. The chain carries TRBV27 and TRBJ1-5; D possibly corresponds to TRBD1 (6 bases). Germline V gives CDR1 MNHEY, CDR2 SMNVEV (reference sequence). The CDR3 runs 14 residues. The germline V and J ends were trimmed by 3 bases and 2 bases, with 8 bases remaining between them. The CDR3 sequence: CASSLYRGNQPQHF. Here the CDR3 DNA reads TGTGCCAGCAGTTTGTACAGGGGCAATCAGCCCCAGCATTTT.

This chain joins TRBV7-2 and TRBJ1-2; D is unclear. The CDR3 runs 14 residues. V lost 1 base and J lost 3, with 9 bases in between. The germline V gene encodes CDR1 SGHTA and CDR2 FQGNSA. The DNA of the CDR3 is TGTGCCAGCAGCTTAGAGAGGCAGGACTATGGCTACACCTTC. Protein sequence: CASSLERQDYGYTF.

The CDR3 DNA reads as TGCGCCAGCAGCCTGGTTGCGCGGGGGGCCGGAGATACGCAGTATTTT. As protein: CASSLVARGAGDTQYF. V gene TRBV4-1 combines with J gene TRBJ2-3; 8 bases align to TRBD2. V dropped 4 bases and J dropped 5; count of bases not matched to a gene: 11. The CDR3 covers 16 residues. Germline assignment: CDR1 MGHRA and CDR2 YSYEKL.

In its sample, this clone was seen once. CDR3 region: CASSEAGISTDTQYF. For the CDR3, the DNA is TGTGCCAGCAGTGAAGCTGGAATTAGCACAGATACGCAGTATTTT. This chain uses TRBV2 with TRBJ2-3; no definite D call. The CDR3 consists of 15 residues. Trimming removed 0 bases at V and 0 bases at J, with 7 bases between. Per the germline V gene, CDR1 is SNHLY and CDR2 is FYNNEI.

CDR3 coding DNA: TGTGCCAGCAGCTCTGGACAGAACATGAACACTGAAGCTTTCTTT. Its protein product is CASSSGQNMNTEAFF. This chain connects TRBV7-6 to TRBJ1-1, with a weak D call TRBD1 (6 bases). CDR3 size: 15 residues. Germline V gene lookup returns CDR1 SGHVS and CDR2 FNYEAQ. V was pared by 4 bases and J by 0 bases, with 12 bases between.

This clone was observed a handful of times. The V gene is TRBV5-5, the J gene TRBJ2-7; D call uncertain. CDR3 length equals 13 residues. The V gene's germline CDR1 is SGHKS and CDR2 YYEKEE (reference sequence). V was cut by 4 bases and J by 3 bases, with 11 bases left in between. The CDR3 spells CASSPQPHYEQYF. CDR3 bases: TGTGCCAGCAGCCCACAGCCTCACTACGAGCAGTACTTC. Complete variable domain (other parts from reference TRBV5-5 and TRBJ2-7): DAGVTQSPTHLIKTRGQQVTLRCSPISGHKSVSWYQQVLGQGPQFIFQYYEKEERGRGNFPDRFSARQFPNYSSELNVNALLLGDSALYLCASSPQPHYEQYFGPGTRLTVT.

The chain has TRBV7-2 and TRBJ2-1; 8 positions match TRBD1. This CDR3 spans 16 amino acids. Germline CDR1 SGHTA, CDR2 FQGNSA. Trimming removed 5 bases from V and 4 bases from J; junction bases left unmatched: 10. CDR3 sequence reads: CASSLWTGSIYNEQFF. The CDR3 nucleotides are TGTGCCAGCAGCCTATGGACAGGGAGCATTTACAATGAGCAGTTCTTC.

This chain connects TRBV28 to TRBJ1-4; 8 positions agree with TRBD1. V lost 2 bases, J lost 3 bases, and 5 bases stayed unmatched. This CDR3 has 16 residues. Per germline, CDR1 MDHEN and CDR2 SYDVKM. The CDR3 DNA reads TGTGCCAGCAGTTTAGGAGACAGGGGTTCTAATGAAAAACTGTTTTTT. Amino acid sequence: CASSLGDRGSNEKLFF.

Remarks on this clone: The sample has other DNA sequences that encode this CDR3 too. The V and J genes are TRBV27 and TRBJ2-7; 13 nucleotides line up with TRBD2. The CDR3 extends over 16 amino acids. CDR1 is MNHEY, CDR2 SMNVEV, per germline (reference sequence). V shed 4 bases, J shed 2 bases, and the junction held 5 bases outside the gene matches. CDR3 sequence (DNA): TGTGCCAGCAGTTCCCGGACTAGCGGGAGCCCCTACGAGCAGTACTTC. Its translation is CASSSRTSGSPYEQYF.

Concerning this clone itself: This sample includes further DNA sequences coding for the same CDR3. The chain combines TRBV4-1 with TRBJ2-5; the D is unclear. CDR1 is MGHRA and CDR2 is YSYEKL in the germline V gene. The V end was cut by 1 base, the J end by 4 bases, with 7 bases between. This CDR3 region has 13 residues. This CDR3 is CASSQVLGETQYF. The DNA of the CDR3 is TGCGCCAGCAGCCAAGTCTTAGGAGAGACCCAGTACTTC.

The J gene is TRBJ2-1, the V gene TRBV27; weak D call: TRBD1 (6 bases). This CDR3 contains 13 residues. Germline CDR1 and CDR2: MNHEY and SMNVEV (reference sequence). The ends were cut back, 5 bases at V and 5 bases at J, with 10 bases in the middle. The CDR3 spells CASSPDRHNEQFF. CDR3 sequence (DNA): TGTGCCAGCAGTCCGGACAGACACAATGAGCAGTTCTTC.

The rearrangement links TRBV25-1 to TRBJ2-5; tentatively, D is TRBD2 (6 bases). CDR3 length equals 14 residues. Looked up from germline, CDR1 is MGHDK and CDR2 is SYGVNS. Trimming removed 2 bases at V and 2 bases at J, with 9 bases between. Here the CDR3 DNA reads TGTGCCAGCAGTGAACTAGCGCATCAAGAGACCCAGTACTTC. This sequence encodes CASSELAHQETQYF.

This sequence joins TRBV6-4 and TRBJ2-5, with D unclear. Trimming stripped 3 bases from V and 5 bases from J, with 10 bases between. Germline V lookup: CDR1 MRHNA, CDR2 SNTAGT. The CDR3 is 13 amino acids. The CDR3 here is CASSEGFGETQYF. The CDR3 DNA sequence: TGTGCCAGCAGTGAGGGGTTTGGGGAGACCCAGTACTTC.

A remark on this clone: Other DNA variants within this sample encode the same CDR3. CDR3 DNA sequence: TGTGCCAGCAGCCGCGGGGGCACAGATACGCAGTATTTT. Translated, it gives CASSRGGTDTQYF. The V gene is TRBV27, the J gene TRBJ2-3, with a weak D call TRBD2 (6 bases). CDR1 and CDR2 (germline): MNHEY, SMNVEV (reference sequence). The CDR3 runs 13 residues. V was clipped by 6 bases and J by 1 base, with 8 bases between them.

Concerning this clone: Other DNA variants within this sample encode the same CDR3. CDR3 region: CASSLAGGPYNEQFF. DNA of the CDR3: TGTGCCAGCAGCTTAGCAGGCGGACCTTACAATGAGCAGTTCTTC. The rearrangement uses TRBV7-2 and TRBJ2-1; D call uncertain. Per the germline V gene, CDR1 is SGHTA and CDR2 is FQGNSA. The CDR3 has 15 residues. V lost 0 bases and J 4 bases, leaving 10 bases between the germline ends.

The chain links TRBV4-1 to TRBJ2-7; possibly TRBD1 or TRBD2 for D (5 bases each). In germline, CDR1 is MGHRA, CDR2 YSYEKL. Trimming pared 0 bases from V and 5 bases from J, leaving 11 bases between. The CDR3 is 14 residues long. The CDR3 protein is CASSQEPRGHEQYF. The CDR3 DNA reads TGCGCCAGCAGCCAAGAGCCTCGGGGACACGAGCAGTACTTC.

This chain connects TRBV29-1 to TRBJ1-2; D is perhaps TRBD1 (6 bases). V was shortened by 7 bases and J by 4 bases, with 28 bases between the two germline ends. The V gene's germline CDR1 is SQVTM and CDR2 ANQGSEA. The CDR3 has 17 amino acids. CDR3 nucleotide sequence: TGCAGCGCAGCTCCTAACAGGGATAGGGTTTTCGTCTATGGCTACACCTTC. Translated, it gives CSAAPNRDRVFVYGYTF.

As to this clone: Other DNA sequences in the sample encode the same CDR3. The gene calls are TRBV11-2 and TRBJ2-3, with 12 positions matching TRBD2. Germline assignment: CDR1 SGHAT and CDR2 FQNNGV. This CDR3 is built from 15 residues. After removal of 3 bases from V and 5 bases from J, the junction contained 3 bases not matched to a gene. The CDR3 reads CASSLTSGSGDTQYF. In DNA form, the CDR3 reads TGTGCCAGCAGCTTGACTAGCGGGAGTGGAGATACGCAGTATTTT.

The gene calls are TRBV27 and TRBJ2-1, with 12 positions matching TRBD2. The CDR3 is 18 residues long. Germline V gene sequence: CDR1 MNHEY, CDR2 SMNVEV (reference sequence). J lost 3 bases, V lost 5 bases, and 11 bases had no gene match. DNA for the CDR3: TGTGCCAGCAGTCCCGGGCTAGCGGGGGGGCCGGGCTACAATGAGCAGTTCTTC. Translating gives CASSPGLAGGPGYNEQFF.

The chain uses TRBV2 and TRBJ1-1, with TRBD1 matching over 8 bases. Germline CDR1 SNHLY, CDR2 FYNNEI. This CDR3 region has 14 residues. V trimming: 6 bases; J trimming: 6 bases; junction bases outside the gene matches: 9. Here the CDR3 reads CASSPIGQGAEAFF. CDR3 nucleotides: TGTGCCAGCAGCCCTATTGGACAGGGCGCTGAAGCTTTCTTT.

This rearrangement joins TRBV28 to TRBJ1-3, with 7 bases matching TRBD1. The CDR3 loop spans 14 amino acids. Germline lookup yields CDR1 MDHEN and CDR2 SYDVKM. J gave up 2 bases and V 7 bases, and 5 bases lay outside the gene matches. CDR3 nucleotide sequence: TGTGCCAGCACCGAGAGGGGGCCTGGAAACACCATATATTTT. It translates to CASTERGPGNTIYF.

J is TRBJ2-2 and V is TRBV7-6, with 9 positions matching TRBD1. The CDR3 is 17 residues long. Germline V lookup: CDR1 SGHVS, CDR2 FNYEAQ. V lost 2 bases to trimming and J lost 8 bases; unmatched junction nucleotides: 12. CDR3 sequence (DNA): TGTGCCAGCAGCTTATATGTCGGGACAGGGAAAGTGGGGGAGCTGTTTTTT. Translating gives CASSLYVGTGKVGELFF.

V is TRBV7-9 and J is TRBJ2-2, with 8 bases fitting TRBD2. Germline V gene lookup returns CDR1 SEHNR and CDR2 FQNEAQ (reference sequence). CDR3 length equals 14 residues. The ends lost 3 bases at V and 6 bases at J; junction bases unmatched: 3. In nucleotides, the CDR3 is TGTGCCAGCAGCTTCGCGGGGGGCTCCGGGGAGCTGTTTTTT. This codes for CASSFAGGSGELFF.

CDR3 nucleotide sequence: TGTGCCAGCAGTTACGAAGTTCCCGAGCAGTACTTC. This translates into CASSYEVPEQYF. The chain combines TRBV6-6 with TRBJ2-7; D is ambiguous. V was trimmed by 2 bases and J by 6 bases, leaving 8 bases between them. Germline CDR1 MNHNY, CDR2 SVGAGI (reference sequence). The CDR3 consists of 12 residues.

V is TRBV6-5 and J is TRBJ2-2; TRBD2 is a possible D gene (5 bases). With 1 base removed from V and 7 bases from J, the gap between germline ends came to 7 bases. CDR1 MNHEY and CDR2 SVGAGI come from the germline V gene. The CDR3 totals 13 residues. The CDR3 sequence is CASSYYRDGELFF. Written as DNA, the CDR3 is TGTGCCAGCAGTTACTATCGGGACGGGGAGCTGTTTTTT.

DNA of the CDR3: TGTGCCAGCAGCCCCGAGGGGGTTGGGTCACCCCTCCACTTT. As protein: CASSPEGVGSPLHF. The V and J genes are TRBV5-6 and TRBJ1-6, with a possible D match to TRBD1 (6 bases). This CDR3 region has 14 residues. V lost 4 bases and J lost 10, with 15 bases in between. Germline CDR1 and CDR2: SGHDT and YYEEEE.

The chain uses TRBV10-2 and TRBJ1-6; unclear D gene. From germline, CDR1 is WSHSY and CDR2 SAAADI. With 3 bases removed from V and 7 bases from J, the gap between germline ends came to 10 bases. The CDR3 contains 14 residues. This chain's CDR3 is CASSDEVRNSPLHF. The CDR3, as DNA: TGCGCCAGCAGTGATGAAGTAAGAAATTCACCCCTCCACTTT.

As regards this clone: Different DNA sequences within this sample yield the same CDR3. The chain carries TRBV10-1 and TRBJ2-1, with D tentatively TRBD2 (6 bases). V lost 3 bases and J lost 9, with 6 bases in between. This CDR3 comprises 11 residues. CDR1 WNHNN and CDR2 SYGVQD come from the germline V gene (reference sequence). In nucleotides, the CDR3 is TGCGCCAGCAGTGACGGGGGTGAGCAGTTCTTC. This encodes CASSDGGEQFF.